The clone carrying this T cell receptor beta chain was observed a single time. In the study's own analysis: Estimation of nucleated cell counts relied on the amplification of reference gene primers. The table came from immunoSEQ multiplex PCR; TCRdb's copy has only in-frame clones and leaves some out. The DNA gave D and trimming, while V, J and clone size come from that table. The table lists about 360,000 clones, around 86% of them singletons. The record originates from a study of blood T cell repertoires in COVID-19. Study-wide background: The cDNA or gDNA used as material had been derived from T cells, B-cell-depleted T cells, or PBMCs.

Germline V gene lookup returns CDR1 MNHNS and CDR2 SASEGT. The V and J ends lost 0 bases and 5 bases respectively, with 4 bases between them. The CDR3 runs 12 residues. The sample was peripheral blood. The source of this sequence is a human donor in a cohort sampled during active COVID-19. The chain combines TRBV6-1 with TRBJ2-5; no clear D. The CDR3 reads CASSEAQETQYF. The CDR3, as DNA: TGTGCCAGCAGTGAAGCGCAGGAGACCCAGTACTTC.